This note documents a single T cell receptor (beta chain) sequence. Clones were read by immunoSEQ multiplex PCR, and TCRdb kept only the in-frame ones, dropping some. The data hold 300,000 to 450,000 clones, with around nine tenths observed a single time. The entry originates in a study of blood T cell repertoires in COVID-19. V was pared by 5 bases and J by 3 bases, with 4 bases of the junction left unmatched. The germline CDR1 and CDR2 sequences are SEHNR and FQNEAQ (reference sequence). There are 13 residues in the CDR3. The sequenced sample was PBMCs or T cells enriched from blood (not recorded which). This sequence originates from a woman younger than 30 who had recovered from COVID-19. The chain recombines TRBV7-9 with TRBJ2-7; 7 bases are shared with TRBD2. The chain's CDR3 is CASSGGEIYEQYF. In nucleotides, the CDR3 is TGTGCCAGCAGCGGGGGGGAAATCTACGAGCAGTACTTC.